A single sample is the source of the 3 T cell receptor beta chains below, sequenced in a study of cytotoxic CD8 clonotypes in ibrutinib-treated CLL. Sequencing was performed with immunoSEQ multiplex PCR; in TCRdb, only in-frame clones are kept and a portion is missing. The sample records 43,000 or so clones, approximately 70% being singletons. The material sequenced was PBMCs, taken after 24 months of ibrutinib treatment. Receptors originate from a human donor with chronic lymphocytic leukemia.

The chain carries TRBV19 and TRBJ2-5, with 10 bases aligning to TRBD2. Germline V lookup: CDR1 LNHDA, CDR2 SQIVND (reference sequence). V gave up 3 bases and J gave up 5 bases; unmatched junction bases: 6. The CDR3 is 15 residues long. Written as DNA, the CDR3 is TGTGCCAGTAGTATGGGAGCGGGAGGGACGGAGACCCAGTACTTC. Residues: CASSMGAGGTETQYF.

The chain carries TRBV6-5 and TRBJ2-5, with no clear D. This CDR3 spans 16 amino acids. V lost 2 bases and J lost 0, with 13 bases in between. Germline loops: CDR1 MNHEY, CDR2 SVGAGI. Written as DNA, the CDR3 is TGTGCCAGCAGTTACACCCCTGTCGGGTACCAAGAGACCCAGTACTTC. Its protein is CASSYTPVGYQETQYF.

V usage is TRBV4-2 and J usage is TRBJ2-5, with 7 positions matching TRBD1. The V segment lost 8 bases and the J segment 2 bases; nucleotides outside the gene matches: 8. Germline CDR1 LGHNA, CDR2 YNFKEQ. The length of the CDR3 is 14 residues. The chain's CDR3 is CASSHRDSQETQYF. The CDR3 DNA reads as TGTGCCAGCTCCCACCGGGACAGTCAAGAGACCCAGTACTTC.